This T cell receptor (beta chain) was sequenced for a study of T cells in localized non-small cell lung cancer. A word on this clone: Antigen unknown.

Germline V gene lookup returns CDR1 SGDLS and CDR2 YYNGEE. CDR3 length: 15 residues. The ends lost 3 bases at V and 5 bases at J; junction bases unmatched: 4. Study outcomes and limitations: There were a median 57 of the top 100 tumor clones appearing in adjacent lung. Prolonged overall survival went with higher T cell density in the blood. It remains possible that heterogeneity exists, since only one tumor region was sequenced.

Assay: immunoSEQ multiplex PCR; the TCRdb copy retains only in-frame clones and omits some. The sample has 75,000 to 95,000 clones; less than 85% are singletons. The chain couples TRBV9 to TRBJ2-1; TRBD2 aligns across 11 bases. The sample was PBMCs, taken before any cancer treatment. This receptor was taken from a man aged 40-75 years with stage II squamous cell lung carcinoma. In DNA form, the CDR3 reads TGTGCCAGCAGCGATGGGACTAGCGGTGACAATGAGCAGTTCTTC. It encodes CASSDGTSGDNEQFF. The complete variable domain, with remaining parts taken from reference TRBV9 and TRBJ2-1, reads DSGVTQTPKHLITATGQRVTLRCSPRSGDLSVYWYQQSLDQGLQFLIQYYNGEERAKGNILERFSAQQFPDLHSELNLSSLELGDSALYFCASSDGTSGDNEQFFGPGTRLTVL.